The 26 T cell receptor beta chains below were found in one sample sequenced in a study of radiation and T cells in renal cell carcinoma. Treatment of the sample: treatment-naive control, cytoreductive nephrectomy. The protocol was immunoSEQ multiplex PCR, while the TCRdb copy is restricted to in-frame clones and leaves out a portion. The sample lists approximately 21,000 clones; 45% to 55% were seen once. The specimen comprised tumor tissue, sampled from a patient whose treatment was nephrectomy without radiotherapy. The receptors come from a human donor with renal cell carcinoma.

With respect to this clone: At one of its ends the junction is not consistent with the germline gene, which may arise from a read error. The V gene is TRBV7-3, the J gene TRBJ2-1; no definite D call. In germline, CDR1 is SGHTA, CDR2 FQGTGA. CDR3 length: 11 residues. CDR3: CAGSDNSEQFF. The DNA of the CDR3 is TGTGCCGGCAGCGACAATAGTGAGCAGTTCTTC.

This chain connects TRBV19 to TRBJ1-1; D is uncertain. The V and J ends lost 9 bases and 3 bases respectively, with 23 bases between them. Germline V gene lookup returns CDR1 LNHDA and CDR2 SQIVND (reference sequence). This CDR3 has 16 amino acids. The CDR3 nucleotides are TGTGCCAGCCAATCGGGGTGGCTATTAATCGACACTGAAGCTTTCTTT. It codes for CASQSGWLLIDTEAFF.

The rearrangement joins TRBV7-3 to TRBJ1-3; possibly TRBD1 for D (6 bases). The CDR3 contains 17 residues. Trimming stripped 5 bases from V and 0 bases from J, with 17 bases between. The germline V gene encodes CDR1 SGHTA and CDR2 FQGTGA. The CDR3 protein is CASSAARDTVSGNTIYF. CDR3 in DNA: TGTGCCAGCAGCGCCGCCCGGGACACCGTCTCTGGAAACACCATATATTTT. Supplemented by reference TRBV7-3 and TRBJ1-3, the full variable domain reads GAGVSQTPSNKVTEKGKYVELRCDPISGHTALYWYRQSLGQGPEFLIYFQGTGAADDSGLPNDRFFAVRPEGSVSTLKIQRTERGDSAVYLCASSAARDTVSGNTIYFGEGSWLTVV.

This chain connects TRBV7-2 to TRBJ2-1, with 8 nucleotides matching TRBD2. The CDR3 is made up of 14 amino acids. After removal of 5 bases from V and 10 bases from J, the junction contained 10 bases not matched to a gene. Germline CDR1 SGHTA, CDR2 FQGNSA. CDR3: CASSLQRGSQEQFF. CDR3 bases: TGTGCCAGCAGCCTCCAGCGGGGGTCCCAGGAGCAGTTCTTC.

This clone was recorded a few times. V usage is TRBV7-2 and J usage is TRBJ2-1, with D possibly TRBD1 on 6 matching bases. Between the trimmed V and J ends, which lost 5 bases and 4 bases, there was a span of 18 bases. Per germline, CDR1 SGHTA and CDR2 FQGNSA. The CDR3 loop spans 16 amino acids. CDR3 DNA sequence: TGTGCCAGCAGCCTGTACTCCGGGACATCGTACAATGAGCAGTTCTTC. Translating it yields CASSLYSGTSYNEQFF.

In this sample, this clone turned up a few times. The rearrangement joins TRBV23-1 to TRBJ1-6; 9 bases are shared with TRBD1. TRBV23-1 is annotated as an ORF whose role is uncertain. This CDR3 is built from 17 residues. V gave up 4 bases and J gave up 8 bases; unmatched junction bases: 12. CDR3 DNA: TGCGCCAGCAGTCTTCAACGACCGGGACAGGGAGATTCACCCCTCCACTTT. Translating gives CASSLQRPGQGDSPLHF.

A word on this clone: The junction departs from the called germline gene at one end, perhaps through a read error. CDR3 bases: TGCAGTGCTATACAGGGCTACTTC. Encoded protein: CSAIQGYF. The chain employs TRBV20-1 and TRBJ1-2; a possible D gene is TRBD1 (6 bases). The germline V gene has CDR1 DFQATT and CDR2 SNEGSKA (reference sequence). CDR3 length: 8 amino acids.

This chain joins TRBV27 and TRBJ1-1, with 7 positions matching TRBD1. Germline CDR1 is MNHEY and CDR2 is SMNVEV (reference sequence). The CDR3 covers 17 residues. V shed 9 bases, J shed 1 base, and the junction held 17 bases outside the gene matches. In DNA form, the CDR3 reads TGTGCCAGGATTCTTTTACGTCCTCAGGGGGGGAACACTGAAGCTTTCTTT. Encoded protein: CARILLRPQGGNTEAFF.

This clone has a handful of counts. This chain uses TRBV10-3 with TRBJ1-4; TRBD1 aligns across 10 bases. V shed 0 bases and J 7 bases; nucleotides not matched to a gene: 2. Germline CDR1 and CDR2: ENHRY and SYGVKD. This CDR3 region has 15 residues. The CDR3 DNA sequence: TGTGCCATCAGTGAGTCGACAGGGGGCATTGAAAAACTGTTTTTT. Its translation is CAISESTGGIEKLFF.

This clone came up a few times. This chain links TRBV30 with TRBJ1-1, with unresolved D. This CDR3 region has 12 residues. V was pared by 3 bases and J by 0 bases, with 5 bases between. Germline CDR1 reads GTSNPN; CDR2 reads SVGIG (reference sequence). The CDR3 coding sequence is TGTGCCTGGAGGACTATGAACACTGAAGCTTTCTTT. Residues: CAWRTMNTEAFF. The full variable domain, with the rest looked up from reference TRBV30 and TRBJ1-1, is SQTIHQWPATLVQPVGSPLSLECTVEGTSNPNLYWYRQAAGRGLQLLFYSVGIGQISSEVPQNLSASRPQDRQFILSSKKLLLSDSGFYLCAWRTMNTEAFFGQGTRLTVV.

This chain links TRBV7-2 with TRBJ2-7, with D unclear. Trimming left V 5 bases short and J 4 bases short, with 9 bases between. Germline V CDR1 and CDR2: SGHTA, FQGNSA. This CDR3 has 12 residues. DNA of the CDR3: TGTGCCAGCAGCGCAGGACGTTACGAGCAGTACTTC. Translating it yields CASSAGRYEQYF.

This sequence joins TRBV10-3 and TRBJ2-2, with 9 bases fitting TRBD2. Germline V CDR1 and CDR2: ENHRY, SYGVKD. This CDR3 comprises 15 residues. The J segment lost 4 bases and the V segment lost 6 bases, leaving 6 bases of the junction unmatched. The CDR3 DNA reads as TGTGCCATCAGAAAAGCGGGGGGTAGCACCGGGGAGCTGTTTTTT. It specifies CAIRKAGGSTGELFF.

This rearrangement joins TRBV29-1 to TRBJ1-4; unclear D gene. This CDR3 is 13 amino acids long. CDR1 SQVTM and CDR2 ANQGSEA come from the germline V gene. Trimming shortened V by 6 bases and J by 4 bases, and 12 bases separated the two germline ends. The CDR3 DNA follows: TGCAGCGTCGAAATGGAACTTAATGAAAAACTGTTTTTT. It yields the protein CSVEMELNEKLFF.

This sequence joins TRBV27 and TRBJ1-5, with D possibly matching TRBD1 (6 bases). V was pared by 2 bases and J by 4 bases, with 12 bases between. The CDR3 is made up of 15 amino acids. Per the germline V gene, CDR1 is MNHEY and CDR2 is SMNVEV (reference sequence). For the CDR3, the DNA is TGTGCCAGCAGTTTAGAGACAGGTGAAAATCAGCCCCAGCATTTT. Translated: CASSLETGENQPQHF.

V and J are TRBV27 and TRBJ1-1; D perhaps matches TRBD1 (5 bases). Germline V CDR1 and CDR2: MNHEY, SMNVEV (reference sequence). The V end was cut by 3 bases, the J end by 1 base, with 9 bases between. CDR3 size: 14 residues. The CDR3 region has the DNA TGTGCCAGCAGTTTCCGAACAGGGAACACTGAAGCTTTCTTT. Translation: CASSFRTGNTEAFF.

This clone is labeled as medium-sized. The V and J genes are TRBV4-3 and TRBJ1-3; D is undetermined. V lost 4 bases and J 2 bases, leaving 6 bases between the germline ends. Germline CDR1 LGHNA, CDR2 YSLEER. The CDR3 loop spans 13 amino acids. The CDR3 loop reads CASSPHAGNTIYF. CDR3 nucleotides: TGCGCCAGCAGCCCTCACGCTGGAAACACCATATATTTT.

The chain has TRBV18 and TRBJ1-1, with TRBD1 matching over 7 bases. J gave up 5 bases and V 6 bases, and 9 bases lay outside the gene matches. This CDR3 comprises 14 residues. Germline V gene sequence: CDR1 KGHSH, CDR2 LQKENI. The chain's CDR3 is CASSTRGGWTEAFF. For the CDR3, the DNA is TGTGCCAGCTCCACCAGGGGGGGGTGGACTGAAGCTTTCTTT.

This chain joins TRBV6-4 and TRBJ1-5; D remains unclear. The CDR3 runs to 13 residues. CDR1 is MRHNA and CDR2 is SNTAGT in the germline V gene. Trimming shortened V by 4 bases and J by 4 bases, and 8 bases separated the two germline ends. CDR3 nucleotides: TGTGCCAGCAGTGTGGCACCTAATCAGCCCCAGCATTTT. Its translation is CASSVAPNQPQHF.

J is TRBJ2-5 and V is TRBV9, with 10 bases matching TRBD2. This CDR3 has 17 residues. V was clipped by 3 bases and J by 5 bases; unmatched bases: 13. Germline CDR1 and CDR2: SGDLS and YYNGEE. The CDR3: CASSAVNRLSGGETQYF. In DNA, the CDR3 is TGTGCCAGCAGCGCCGTGAATCGGCTTAGCGGGGGGGAGACCCAGTACTTC.

The chain combines TRBV9 with TRBJ2-2, with 9 bases aligning to TRBD2. Trimming cost V 4 bases and J 7 bases; bases outside gene matches: 11. Germline assignment: CDR1 SGDLS and CDR2 YYNGEE. The CDR3 runs to 16 residues. The CDR3 sequence: CASSRLAGGTIGELFF. CDR3 in DNA: TGTGCCAGCAGCCGCCTCGCGGGGGGGACTATCGGGGAGCTGTTTTTT.

This clone was detected ten times or more. V is TRBV27 and J is TRBJ2-7, with 9 bases lining up with TRBD2. This CDR3 is 15 amino acids long. From germline, CDR1 is MNHEY and CDR2 SMNVEV (reference sequence). Trimming took 2 bases from V and 5 from J; bases not matched to a gene: 7. The CDR3 coding sequence is TGTGCCAGCAGTTTAATGCGTAGCGGGGGAAACGAGCAGTACTTC. The encoded protein is CASSLMRSGGNEQYF.

This clone was recorded at least ten times. The chain combines TRBV7-2 with TRBJ2-5; the D is unclear. Germline V gives CDR1 SGHTA, CDR2 FQGNSA. The length of the CDR3 is 16 residues. The V and J ends lost 0 bases and 0 bases respectively, with 11 bases between them. CDR3 nucleotide sequence: TGTGCCAGCAGCTTAGCGGCAACAGTGTACCAAGAGACCCAGTACTTC. The encoded protein is CASSLAATVYQETQYF.

This clone was observed a few times. This chain links TRBV5-1 with TRBJ1-1; weak D call: TRBD1 (6 bases). Trimming took 6 bases from V and 0 from J, leaving 15 bases between them. In germline, CDR1 is SGHRS, CDR2 YFSETQ. This CDR3 has 15 amino acids. CDR3 region: CASTGAGPLNTEAFF. CDR3 in DNA: TGCGCCAGCACAGGGGCAGGGCCCTTGAACACTGAAGCTTTCTTT.

The V gene is TRBV30, the J gene TRBJ2-1; 7 nucleotides align to TRBD2. In germline, CDR1 is GTSNPN, CDR2 SVGIG (reference sequence). Trimming cost V 5 bases and J 0 bases; bases outside gene matches: 4. The length of the CDR3 is 14 residues. The CDR3 is CAWHGGSSYNEQFF. CDR3 bases: TGTGCCTGGCACGGGGGGTCCTCCTACAATGAGCAGTTCTTC.

By share of the sample, this clone is medium-sized. CDR3 residues: CASSYRRTVGYGYTF. The CDR3 bases are TGTGCCAGCAGTTACCGCCGGACCGTTGGCTATGGCTACACCTTC. The J gene is TRBJ1-2, the V gene TRBV6-5; D is unclear. The CDR3 sequence is 15 residues long. V gave up 2 bases and J gave up 4 bases, with 14 bases separating them. CDR1 and CDR2 from the germline V gene are MNHEY and SVGAGI.

The chain employs TRBV4-3 and TRBJ2-7; 9 bases line up with TRBD1. Germline V gene sequence: CDR1 LGHNA, CDR2 YSLEER. Trimming at V came to 4 bases and at J to 7 bases, leaving 8 bases not matched to a gene. The CDR3 is made up of 14 amino acids. DNA for the CDR3: TGCGCCAGCAGCCGGGACAGGGTTCTCGGAGAGCAGTACTTC. Protein sequence: CASSRDRVLGEQYF.